This T cell receptor (beta chain) was observed in a study of spatial heterogeneity in lung cancer. Study-wide background: Consistent detection of more beta-chain than alpha-chain sequences was observed.

The ends were cut back, 5 bases at V and 4 bases at J, with 7 bases in the middle. CDR1 and CDR2 from the germline V gene are SGHRS and YFSETQ. CDR3 size: 12 residues. Single TCR cDNA molecules each had their own unique molecular identifier. From the 5' RACE reads, TCRdb called clonotypes with MiXCR, one entry per CDR3 protein. The sample includes some 97,000 distinct CDR3 sequences, about 4.4% of them seen just once. There are many counts of this clonotype. Its antigen is unidentified. Time point given: sample taken at primary tumor resection. Tumor, nontumor lung or frozen PBMC supplied whole RNA, sequenced without sorting. Regarding the study as a whole: Tumor mutation counts were tracked by expanded intratumoral alpha and beta TCR counts.

The material was lung tumor tissue, obtained at surgery. The TCR originated in a male donor with early-stage non-small cell lung cancer. The chain is built from TRBV5-1 and TRBJ1-3; D is ambiguous. CDR3 sequence reads: CASSGYGNTIYF. Here the CDR3 DNA reads TGCGCCAGCAGTGGGTACGGAAACACCATATATTTT.